Following are 21 T cell receptor beta chains from one sample sequenced in a study of patients and donors after allogeneic stem cell transplantation. TCRdb independently ran MiXCR on the RT-PCR reads; one entry per CDR3 protein. This sample has 200,000 to 250,000 distinct CDR3 sequences, with approximately 14% found just once. The sample taken for sequencing was blood, either unsorted or a sorted T cell fraction (not recorded which). These receptors came from a human donor who was either an allogeneic HSCT recipient or a stem cell or donor lymphocyte infusion donor (not recorded which). It is not recorded whose cells these are; they may come from a transplant donor.

The rearrangement uses TRBV30 and TRBJ2-7; 7 bases line up with TRBD1. This CDR3 is 14 amino acids long. The germline gives CDR1 GTSNPN, CDR2 SVGIG (reference sequence). The J segment lost 0 bases and the V segment lost 5 bases, leaving 7 bases of the junction unmatched. The CDR3 DNA reads TGTGCCTGGGAGTTACAGGGGACCTCCTACGAGCAGTACTTC. The encoded protein is CAWELQGTSYEQYF. The full variable domain, its missing parts supplied by reference TRBV30 and TRBJ2-7, is SQTIHQWPATLVQPVGSPLSLECTVEGTSNPNLYWYRQAAGRGLQLLFYSVGIGQISSEVPQNLSASRPQDRQFILSSKKLLLSDSGFYLCAWELQGTSYEQYFGPGTRLTVT.

This clonotype was seen repeatedly, ten times or more. The CDR3 loop is CASSLGSVQETQYF. The CDR3, as DNA: TGTGCCAGCAGCTTGGGGTCAGTCCAAGAGACCCAGTACTTC. The chain recombines TRBV5-6 with TRBJ2-5; D unclear. The germline V and J ends were trimmed by 0 bases and 1 base, with 7 bases remaining between them. The CDR3 is 14 amino acids. Per the germline V gene, CDR1 is SGHDT and CDR2 is YYEEEE.

This clonotype was seen many times. The rearrangement joins TRBV11-3 to TRBJ2-1; 10 bases are a match to TRBD1. The junction had 13 bases not matched to a gene; V was cut back by 6 bases and J by 8 bases. This CDR3 comprises 16 residues. Germline loops: CDR1 SGHNT, CDR2 YENEEA. The CDR3 region is CASSRQGAMTGDEQFF. The CDR3 nucleotides are TGTGCCAGCAGTCGACAGGGGGCAATGACTGGGGATGAGCAGTTCTTC.

The V and J genes are TRBV7-6 and TRBJ2-5; D tentatively reads TRBD1 or TRBD2 (5 bases each). The germline V gene has CDR1 SGHVS and CDR2 FNYEAQ. Trimming left V 6 bases short and J 5 bases short, with 10 bases between. This CDR3 has 12 amino acids. The CDR3 loop is CASRSEGETQYF. The CDR3 DNA reads as TGTGCCAGCAGATCTGAGGGGGAGACCCAGTACTTC.

This clonotype came up a few times. The V call is TRBV3-1, the J call TRBJ2-1, with D possibly matching TRBD2 (5 bases). CDR3 length equals 16 residues. V gave up 2 bases and J gave up 4 bases, with 15 bases separating them. Germline V gene data show CDR1 as LGHDT and CDR2 as YNNKEL (reference sequence). CDR3 DNA: TGTGCCAGCAGCCAATATCGAGGGAGTGGGTACAATGAGCAGTTCTTC. This encodes CASSQYRGSGYNEQFF.

This clonotype was detected many times. CDR3 coding DNA: TGTGCCAGCTCCGAATACGAGCAGTACTTC. This sequence encodes CASSEYEQYF. The chain joins TRBV21-1 to TRBJ2-7. TRBV21-1 is tagged as a pseudogene. This CDR3 is built from 10 residues.

The chain joins TRBV7-2 to TRBJ1-2, with TRBD1 identical over 10 bases. There are 16 residues in the CDR3. V trimming: 5 bases; J trimming: 5 bases; junction bases outside the gene matches: 11. CDR1 SGHTA and CDR2 FQGNSA come from the germline V gene. CDR3 bases: TGTGCCAGCAGCAGTCGGACAGGGGGGGCGCTTTATGGCTACACCTTC. As protein: CASSSRTGGALYGYTF.

The chain carries TRBV12-3 or TRBV12-4 and TRBJ2-1; 9 positions agree with TRBD2. V trimming: 3 bases; J trimming: 8 bases; junction bases outside the gene matches: 8. The CDR3 contains 15 residues. The CDR3 is CASSLRAGGFHEQFF. Written as DNA, the CDR3 is TGTGCCAGCAGTTTGCGGGCGGGGGGGTTCCATGAGCAGTTCTTC.

The chain joins TRBV13 to TRBJ1-1; 10 bases match TRBD1. V lost 6 bases to trimming and J lost 0 bases; unmatched junction nucleotides: 4. This CDR3 has 15 amino acids. CDR1 PRHDT and CDR2 FYEKMQ come from the germline V gene (reference sequence). The CDR3 region is CASRRTGGMNTEAFF. The CDR3 DNA sequence: TGTGCCAGCAGACGGACAGGGGGGATGAACACTGAAGCTTTCTTT.

The chain is built from TRBV3-1 and TRBJ1-1, with D perhaps matching TRBD1 (6 bases). The V and J ends lost 2 bases and 7 bases respectively, with 17 bases between them. CDR3 length equals 15 residues. Germline CDR1 is LGHDT and CDR2 is YNNKEL (reference sequence). This CDR3 reads CASSQITGLHGEAFF. CDR3 bases: TGTGCCAGCAGCCAAATAACAGGGTTGCACGGTGAAGCTTTCTTT.

The chain is built from TRBV2 and TRBJ1-1; 9 nucleotides align to TRBD1. CDR1 SNHLY and CDR2 FYNNEI come from the germline V gene. The CDR3 is 13 amino acids. Trimming cost V 7 bases and J 5 bases; bases outside gene matches: 5. Here the CDR3 DNA reads TGTGCCAGCAAAGGGACAGGGAGGACTGAAGCTTTCTTT. Its protein is CASKGTGRTEAFF.

The rearrangement uses TRBV7-2 and TRBJ1-2; 7 bases are shared with TRBD1. There are 13 residues in the CDR3. V shed 5 bases and J 8 bases; nucleotides not matched to a gene: 8. The germline CDR1 and CDR2 sequences are SGHTA and FQGNSA. The CDR3 loop is CASSPQGRSGYTF. CDR3 DNA sequence: TGTGCCAGCAGCCCACAGGGGCGAAGCGGCTACACCTTC.

This clonotype came up a few times. The chain combines TRBV15 with TRBJ2-7; possibly TRBD1 or TRBD2 for D (7 bases each). The V and J ends lost 1 base and 2 bases respectively, with 15 bases between them. This CDR3 has 16 amino acids. CDR1 is LNHNV and CDR2 is YYDKDF in the germline V gene (reference sequence). The CDR3 DNA is TGTGCCACCAGCAGAGCCAGGGGGGGGCAGCCCTACGAGCAGTACTTC. It encodes CATSRARGGQPYEQYF.

The chain couples TRBV20-1 to TRBJ1-1; D is possibly TRBD1 (6 bases). The germline V gene encodes CDR1 DFQATT and CDR2 SNEGSKA (reference sequence). The CDR3 length is 15 residues. V lost 8 bases, J lost 5 bases, and 24 bases lay in between. This chain's CDR3 is CSPQTGGLRVTEAFF. CDR3 sequence (DNA): TGCAGTCCCCAGACCGGGGGGCTCCGGGTGACTGAAGCTTTCTTT.

This clonotype occurred a few times. The chain links TRBV7-2 to TRBJ2-5, with 9 bases aligning to TRBD1. Germline CDR1 SGHTA, CDR2 FQGNSA. The CDR3 runs to 13 residues. The V gene end was trimmed by 4 bases and the J gene end by 5 bases; junction bases not matched to a gene: 2. CDR3: CASSSGTGETQYF. The CDR3 coding sequence is TGTGCCAGCAGCTCTGGGACAGGGGAGACCCAGTACTTC.

A few counts support this clonotype. As DNA, the CDR3 is TGTGCCAACGCCCCGGCGGGGTCGGGCACTGAAGCTTTCTTT. Residues: CANAPAGSGTEAFF. This sequence joins TRBV10-3 and TRBJ1-1; D gene ambiguous. V was trimmed by 10 bases and J by 4 bases, leaving 19 bases between them. The CDR3 runs 14 residues. Germline V gene lookup returns CDR1 ENHRY and CDR2 SYGVKD.

There are a few counts of this clonotype. The rearrangement links TRBV10-2 to TRBJ1-6; D possibly corresponds to TRBD1 (6 bases). The V and J ends lost 6 bases and 8 bases respectively, with 11 bases between them. This CDR3 comprises 13 residues. Germline CDR1 WSHSY, CDR2 SAAADI. This CDR3 reads CASRLQGDSPLHF. As DNA, the CDR3 is TGCGCCAGCAGATTACAGGGTGATTCACCCCTCCACTTT.

V and J are TRBV20-1 and TRBJ2-1, with 13 bases matching TRBD2. The CDR3 contains 15 residues. Germline V lookup: CDR1 DFQATT, CDR2 SNEGSKA (reference sequence). The V gene end was trimmed by 3 bases and the J gene end by 4 bases; junction bases not matched to a gene: 3. The CDR3 region is CSASPGLAGYNEQFF. In DNA form, the CDR3 reads TGCAGTGCTAGCCCGGGACTAGCGGGGTACAATGAGCAGTTCTTC.

This clonotype was detected only a few times. The chain uses TRBV12-3 or TRBV12-4 and TRBJ2-5, with TRBD2 as a possible D gene (7 bases). The CDR3 has 15 amino acids. Trimming took off 3 bases at V and 5 bases at J, with 16 bases between the two ends. CDR3 loop: CASSFGGGRGETQYF. The CDR3 DNA reads TGTGCCAGCAGTTTTGGAGGGGGGCGGGGGGAGACCCAGTACTTC.

The chain recombines TRBV11-1 with TRBJ1-1; D is unclear. With 2 bases removed from V and 5 bases from J, the gap between germline ends came to 9 bases. The germline gives CDR1 SGHAT, CDR2 FQDESV (reference sequence). The CDR3 runs 13 residues. In nucleotides, the CDR3 is TGTGCCAGCAGCTTAAGACATAGGACTGAAGCTTTCTTT. Translation: CASSLRHRTEAFF.

With respect to this clonotype: This could be a read error, since a much larger clone is one nucleotide away. The CDR3 carries no conserved terminal phenylalanine or tryptophan, so it likely arises from a read error. The chain carries TRBV5-8 and TRBJ2-2; D is ambiguous. The V gene lost 0 bases and the J gene lost 4 bases, with 10 bases spanning the gap. Germline V gene sequence: CDR1 SGHTS, CDR2 YDEGEE. The CDR3 has 15 residues. CDR3 loop: CASSLDGPTTGELFL. The CDR3 nucleotides read TGTGCCAGCAGCTTGGACGGCCCGACCACCGGGGAGCTGTTTTTA.